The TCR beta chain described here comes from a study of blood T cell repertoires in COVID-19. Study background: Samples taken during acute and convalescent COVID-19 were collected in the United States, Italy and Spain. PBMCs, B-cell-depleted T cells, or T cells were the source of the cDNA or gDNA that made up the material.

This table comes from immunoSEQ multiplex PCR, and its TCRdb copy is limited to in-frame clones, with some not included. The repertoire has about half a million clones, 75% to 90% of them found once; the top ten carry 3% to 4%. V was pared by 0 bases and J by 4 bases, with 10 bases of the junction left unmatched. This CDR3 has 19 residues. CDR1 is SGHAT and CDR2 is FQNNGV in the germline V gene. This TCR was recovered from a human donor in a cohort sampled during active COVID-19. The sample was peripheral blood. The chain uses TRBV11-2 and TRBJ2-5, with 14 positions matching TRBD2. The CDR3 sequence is CASSLDRGLAGALGETQYF. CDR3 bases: TGTGCCAGCAGCTTAGACCGGGGACTAGCGGGAGCATTGGGAGAGACCCAGTACTTC. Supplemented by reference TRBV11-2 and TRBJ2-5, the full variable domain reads EAGVAQSPRYKIIEKRQSVAFWCNPISGHATLYWYQQILGQGPKLLIQFQNNGVVDDSQLPKDRFSAERLKGVDSTLKIQPAKLEDSAVYLCASSLDRGLAGALGETQYFGPGTRLLVL.